The rows below give T cell receptor beta chains drawn from one sample of a study of cytomegalovirus exposure and HLA in healthy donors. TCRdb's copy holds only in-frame clones and misses some; the assay was immunoSEQ multiplex PCR. The sample has over 200,000 clones, 77% seen once. The sample comprised PBMCs. Receptors were obtained from a woman aged 55-69 years in good health and CMV-seropositive. The CDR3 runs from the conserved cysteine through the conserved F or W. Fields, in order: clone size, J gene, V gene, D gene, CDR3 DNA, CDR3 protein. The D gene is left open where the match is weak. Clone size is given for some rows only: seen once, a few or many times, or a class if the clone is expanded.

- | TRBJ1-2 | TRBV7-9 | TRBD1 | TGTTCCAGCAGCAGGGACAGGGCGACCGGAGGCTACACCTTC | CSSSRDRATGGYTF
- | TRBJ2-5 | TRBV7-6 | - | TGTGCCAGCAGCTTAAATCCTCAAGAGACCCAGTACTTC | CASSLNPQETQYF
- | TRBJ2-5 | TRBV18 | TRBD2 | TGTGCCAGCTCACCAGGACTAGCGGAGGAGACCCAGTACTTC | CASSPGLAEETQYF
few | TRBJ2-3 | TRBV5-1 | - | TGCGCCAGCAGTAGCAGCACAGATACGCAGTATTTT | CASSSSTDTQYF
- | TRBJ2-6 | TRBV4-3 | - | TGCGCCAGCAGCCCGGGGACTGGGGCCAACGTCCTGACTTTC | CASSPGTGANVLTF
few | TRBJ2-3 | TRBV10-1 | - | TGCGCCAGGAGAAAAGCTAGCACAGATACGCAGTATTTT | CARRKASTDTQYF
- | TRBJ2-1 | TRBV12-5 | TRBD2 | TGTGCTAGTGGTTTGGCTTGGACTAGCGGGGGGGCAGATGAGCAGTTCTTC | CASGLAWTSGGADEQFF
- | TRBJ2-7 | TRBV2 | - | TGTGCCAGCTCGGGAACAGGGATCTACGAGCAGTACTTC | CASSGTGIYEQYF
- | TRBJ2-7 | TRBV7-2 | TRBD2 | TGTGCCAGCAGCCGAAATCTAGCGGCAAGCTCCTACGAGCAGTACTTC | CASSRNLAASSYEQYF
- | TRBJ2-6 | TRBV6-1 | - | TGTGCCAGCAGTGAATACGGGGCTGGGGCCAACGTCCTGACTTTC | CASSEYGAGANVLTF
once | TRBJ2-7 | TRBV7-2 | - | TGTGCCAGCAGCCCTGGTGGAGGACCCCTAGTTGAGCAGTACTTC | CASSPGGGPLVEQYF
- | TRBJ1-6 | TRBV2 | - | TGTGCCAGCGGCGGGGGACCCTATAATTCACCCCTCCACTTT | CASGGGPYNSPLHF
- | TRBJ1-2 | TRBV19 | TRBD1 | TGTGCCAGTAGTAAAAGGGGACAGGAGACTTATGGCTACACCTTC | CASSKRGQETYGYTF
- | TRBJ1-2 | TRBV19 | - | TGTGCCAGTAGTATTTACGGGGAACATGGCTACACCTTC | CASSIYGEHGYTF
- | TRBJ1-2 | TRBV7-9 | - | TGTTCCAGCAGCTTAGTAGCCGGGCAGGGCGGGGGAGGCTACACCTTC | CSSSLVAGQGGGGYTF
- | TRBJ2-1 | TRBV5-1 | TRBD1 | TGCGCCAGCAGCCACGGGACAGGGGGCGGGGAGCAGTTCTTC | CASSHGTGGGEQFF
- | TRBJ2-7 | TRBV30 | - | TGTGCCTGGGGATGGGACTTGATCTCCTACGAGCAGTACTTC | CAWGWDLISYEQYF
- | TRBJ2-1 | TRBV7-9 | TRBD2 | TGTGCCAGCAGCTTAAACCTGGGACTAGCGGGAGTCAATGAGCAGTTCTTC | CASSLNLGLAGVNEQFF
- | TRBJ2-4 | TRBV7-8 | - | TGTGCCAGCAGCTCAGACAGTCTAGCCAAAAACATTCAGTACTTC | CASSSDSLAKNIQYF
few | TRBJ2-6 | TRBV4-1 | TRBD1 | TGCGCCAGCAGCCAACCCCGGGACAGGGGCGGAGGGGCCAACGTCCTGACTTTC | CASSQPRDRGGGANVLTF
few | TRBJ1-2 | TRBV10-3 | - | TGTGCCACCTCCTCGGGTGGCTACACCTTC | CATSSGGYTF
- | TRBJ1-2 | TRBV7-3 | TRBD1 | TGTGCCAGCAGCCCCACAGGGACAGGGGTCTATGGCTACACCTTC | CASSPTGTGVYGYTF
few | TRBJ1-1 | TRBV7-2 | - | TGTGCCAGCAGCTTAGATAGACAAAACACTGAAGCTTTCTTT | CASSLDRQNTEAFF
once | TRBJ1-2 | TRBV18 | - | TGTGCCAGCTCACCAACCGCCCTCCCTACCGGGGATGGCTACACCTTC | CASSPTALPTGDGYTF
- | TRBJ2-1 | TRBV11-2 | - | TGTGCCAGCAGACCAAGAGCCCAGGGGTCGTCCTACAATGAGCAGTTCTTC | CASRPRAQGSSYNEQFF
- | TRBJ1-4 | TRBV28 | TRBD1 | TGTGCCAGCCGATCGACAGGGACGGAGGAAAAACTGTTTTTT | CASRSTGTEEKLFF
- | TRBJ2-2 | TRBV5-1 | - | TGCGCCAGCTTGGTGCGGGCCGAGACCGGGGAGCTGTTTTTT | CASLVRAETGELFF
- | TRBJ1-2 | TRBV28 | TRBD1 | TGTGCCAGCGGAGATGGACAGGGTGTCTATGGCTACACCTTC | CASGDGQGVYGYTF
once | TRBJ1-5 | TRBV30 | TRBD1 | TGTGCCTGGAGTGTACAGGGGACACAATTTAGCAATCAGCCCCAGCATTTT | CAWSVQGTQFSNQPQHF
- | TRBJ2-3 | TRBV6-5 | TRBD1 | TGTGCCAGCGGGACAGTTCGAAGCACAGATACGCAGTATTTT | CASGTVRSTDTQYF
- | TRBJ1-1 | TRBV7-9 | - | TGTGCCAGCAGCTTAATGGGGCTTGAAGCTTTCTTT | CASSLMGLEAFF
- | TRBJ2-1 | TRBV5-1 | - | TGCGCCAGCAGCGGAGACCCATTTAGCTCCTACAATGAGCAGTTCTTC | CASSGDPFSSYNEQFF
- | TRBJ2-7 | TRBV4-2 | TRBD2 | TGTGCCAGCAGCCCGCGGGCGGGGGTGGCCGAGGAGCAGTACTTC | CASSPRAGVAEEQYF
- | TRBJ2-5 | TRBV30 | - | TGTGCCTGGCGGCGGGAAGGCGAGACCCAGTACTTC | CAWRREGETQYF
- | TRBJ2-5 | TRBV9 | - | TGTGCCAGCAGCGTACGGGAGACCCAGTACTTC | CASSVRETQYF
- | TRBJ2-1 | TRBV5-1 | - | TGCGCCAGCAGCTTGGGAGGCTATCGGTCCTACAATGAGCAGTTCTTC | CASSLGGYRSYNEQFF
- | TRBJ2-4 | TRBV27 | - | TGTGCCAGCAGTAGGGGTGGGGGACTAGCCAAAAACATTCAGTACTTC | CASSRGGGLAKNIQYF
- | TRBJ1-1 | TRBV19 | - | TGTGCCAGTAGCCTCCGGGACACGGGAGCTTTCTTT | CASSLRDTGAFF